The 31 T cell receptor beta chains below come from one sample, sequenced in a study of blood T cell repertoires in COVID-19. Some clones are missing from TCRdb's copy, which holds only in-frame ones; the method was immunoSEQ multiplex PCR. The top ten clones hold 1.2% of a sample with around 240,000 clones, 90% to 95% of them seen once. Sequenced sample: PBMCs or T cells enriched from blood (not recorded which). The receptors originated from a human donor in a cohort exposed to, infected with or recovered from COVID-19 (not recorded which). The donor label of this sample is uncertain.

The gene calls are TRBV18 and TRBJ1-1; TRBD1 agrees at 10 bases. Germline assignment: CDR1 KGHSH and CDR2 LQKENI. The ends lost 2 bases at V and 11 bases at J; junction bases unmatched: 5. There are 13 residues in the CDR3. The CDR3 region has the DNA TGTGCCAGCTCACCAGTGGGGACAGGGGCTGCTTTCTTT. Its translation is CASSPVGTGAAFF.

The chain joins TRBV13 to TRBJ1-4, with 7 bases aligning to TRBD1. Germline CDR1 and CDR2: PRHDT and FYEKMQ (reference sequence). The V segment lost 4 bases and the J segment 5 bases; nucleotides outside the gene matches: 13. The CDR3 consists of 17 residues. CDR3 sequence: CASSSARAGTANEKLFF. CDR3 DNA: TGTGCCAGCAGCTCAGCCCGGGCCGGGACAGCAAATGAAAAACTGTTTTTT.

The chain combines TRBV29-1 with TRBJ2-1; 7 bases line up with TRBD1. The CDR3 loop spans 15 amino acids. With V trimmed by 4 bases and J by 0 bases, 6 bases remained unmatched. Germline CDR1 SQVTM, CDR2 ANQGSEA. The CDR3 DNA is TGCAGCGTTGTCCCGGGACAGAGCTCCTACAATGAGCAGTTCTTC. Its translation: CSVVPGQSSYNEQFF.

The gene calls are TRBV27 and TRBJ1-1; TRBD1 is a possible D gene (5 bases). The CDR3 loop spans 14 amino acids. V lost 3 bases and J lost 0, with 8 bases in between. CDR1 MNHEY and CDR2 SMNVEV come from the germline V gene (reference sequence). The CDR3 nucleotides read TGTGCCAGCAGTTTCGGCAGGGTGAACACTGAAGCTTTCTTT. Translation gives CASSFGRVNTEAFF.

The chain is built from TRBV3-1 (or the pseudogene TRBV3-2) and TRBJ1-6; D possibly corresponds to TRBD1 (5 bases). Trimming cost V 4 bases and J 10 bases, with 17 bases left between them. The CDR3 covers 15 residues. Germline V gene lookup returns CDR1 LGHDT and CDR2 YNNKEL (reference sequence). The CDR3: CASSPSPGERSPLHF. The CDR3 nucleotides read TGTGCCAGCAGCCCTTCTCCGGGGGAGCGCTCACCCCTCCACTTT.

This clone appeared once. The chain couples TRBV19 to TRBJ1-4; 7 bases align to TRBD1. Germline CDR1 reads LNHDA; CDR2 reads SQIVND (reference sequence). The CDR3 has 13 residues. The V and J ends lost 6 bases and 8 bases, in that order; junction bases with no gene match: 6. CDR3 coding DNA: TGTGCCAGTAGCCAACGGACAGGCGAAAAACTGTTTTTT. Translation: CASSQRTGEKLFF.

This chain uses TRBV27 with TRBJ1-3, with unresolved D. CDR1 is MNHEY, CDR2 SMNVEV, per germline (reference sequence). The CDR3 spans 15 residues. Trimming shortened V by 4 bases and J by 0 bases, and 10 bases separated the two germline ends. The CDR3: CASSSGLNSGNTIYF. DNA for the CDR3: TGTGCCAGCAGTTCCGGACTGAACTCTGGAAACACCATATATTTT.

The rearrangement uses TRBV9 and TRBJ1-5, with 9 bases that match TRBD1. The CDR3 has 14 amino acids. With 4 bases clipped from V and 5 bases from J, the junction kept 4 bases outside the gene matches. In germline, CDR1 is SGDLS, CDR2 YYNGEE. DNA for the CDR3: TGTGCCAGCAGCCCCGGACAGGGGTATCAGCCCCAGCATTTT. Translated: CASSPGQGYQPQHF.

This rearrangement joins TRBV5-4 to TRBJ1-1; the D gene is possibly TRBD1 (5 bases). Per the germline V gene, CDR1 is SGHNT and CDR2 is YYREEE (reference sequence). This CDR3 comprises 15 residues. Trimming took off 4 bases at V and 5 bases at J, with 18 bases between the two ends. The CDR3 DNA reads TGTGCCAGCAGCCCCCCCGGACAATGGCAAACTGAAGCTTTCTTT. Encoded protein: CASSPPGQWQTEAFF.

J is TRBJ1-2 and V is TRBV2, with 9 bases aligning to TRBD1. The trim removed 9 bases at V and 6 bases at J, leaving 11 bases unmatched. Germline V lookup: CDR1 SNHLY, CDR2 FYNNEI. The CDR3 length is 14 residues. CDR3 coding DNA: TGTGCCAGTCACCGGGACAGGGAATTTGATGGCTACACCTTC. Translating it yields CASHRDREFDGYTF.

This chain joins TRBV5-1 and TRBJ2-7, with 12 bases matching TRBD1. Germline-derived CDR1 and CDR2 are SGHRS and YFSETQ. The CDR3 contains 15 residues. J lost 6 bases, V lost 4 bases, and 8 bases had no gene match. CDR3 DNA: TGCGCCAGCAGCAGGGGACAGGGGGCGAAGGGCGAGCAGTACTTC. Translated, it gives CASSRGQGAKGEQYF.

The CDR3 DNA reads TGTGCCTGGAGCGACAAGAACGAGCAGTACTTC. Its translation: CAWSDKNEQYF. The V and J genes are TRBV30 and TRBJ2-7; D ambiguous. Looked up from germline, CDR1 is GTSNPN and CDR2 is SVGIG (reference sequence). Trimming removed 3 bases at V and 5 bases at J, with 8 bases between. This CDR3 is built from 11 residues. The full variable domain, its missing parts supplied by reference TRBV30 and TRBJ2-7, is SQTIHQWPATLVQPVGSPLSLECTVEGTSNPNLYWYRQAAGRGLQLLFYSVGIGQISSEVPQNLSASRPQDRQFILSSKKLLLSDSGFYLCAWSDKNEQYFGPGTRLTVT.

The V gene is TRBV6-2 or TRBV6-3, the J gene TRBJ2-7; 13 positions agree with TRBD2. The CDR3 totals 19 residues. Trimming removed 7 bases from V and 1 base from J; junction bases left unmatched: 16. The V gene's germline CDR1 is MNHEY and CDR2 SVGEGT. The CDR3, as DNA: TGTGCCAGCAACCCGCAACTAGCGGGGGGGGCCTTCCCATCCTACGAGCAGTACTTC. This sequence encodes CASNPQLAGGAFPSYEQYF.

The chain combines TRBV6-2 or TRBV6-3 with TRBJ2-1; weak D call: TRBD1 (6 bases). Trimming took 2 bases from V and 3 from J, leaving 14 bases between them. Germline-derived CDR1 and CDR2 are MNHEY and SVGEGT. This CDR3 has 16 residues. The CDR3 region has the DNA TGTGCCAGCAGTTACGGGGGCCCCCTCGGCTACAATGAGCAGTTCTTC. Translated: CASSYGGPLGYNEQFF.

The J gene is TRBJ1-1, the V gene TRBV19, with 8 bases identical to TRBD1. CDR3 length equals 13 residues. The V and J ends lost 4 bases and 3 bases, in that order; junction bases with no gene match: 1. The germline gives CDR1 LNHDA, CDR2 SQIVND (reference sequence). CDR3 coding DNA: TGTGCCAGTAGTACACAGGGGGACACTGAAGCTTTCTTT. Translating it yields CASSTQGDTEAFF.

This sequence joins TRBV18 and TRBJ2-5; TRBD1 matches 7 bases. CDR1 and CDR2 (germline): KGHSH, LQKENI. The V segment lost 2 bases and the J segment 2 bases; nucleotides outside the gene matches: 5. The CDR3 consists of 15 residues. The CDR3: CASSPGSGGQETQYF. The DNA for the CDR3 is TGTGCCAGCTCACCAGGGTCAGGGGGACAAGAGACCCAGTACTTC.

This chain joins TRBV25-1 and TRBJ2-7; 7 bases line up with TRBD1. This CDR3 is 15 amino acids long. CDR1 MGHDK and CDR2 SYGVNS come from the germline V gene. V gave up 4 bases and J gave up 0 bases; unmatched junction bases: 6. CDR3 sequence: CASSGGTVSSYEQYF. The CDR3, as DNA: TGTGCCAGCAGTGGGGGGACAGTCAGCTCCTACGAGCAGTACTTC.

CDR3 region: CASSSGTEAFF. The CDR3 region has the DNA TGTGCCAGCTCCTCGGGCACTGAAGCTTTCTTT. The chain has TRBV3-1 (or the pseudogene TRBV3-2) and TRBJ1-1; D is ambiguous. V was pared by 8 bases and J by 4 bases, with 8 bases between. There are 11 residues in the CDR3. Germline CDR1 and CDR2: LGHDT and YNNKEL (reference sequence).

In nucleotides, the CDR3 is TGTGCCAGCAGCAATACCGATCCGGGACAGGGGGCGTGGGCTTACACTGAAGCTTTCTTT. This codes for CASSNTDPGQGAWAYTEAFF. The chain joins TRBV6-2 or TRBV6-3 to TRBJ1-1, with 12 bases matching TRBD1. The CDR3 covers 20 residues. From germline, CDR1 is MNHEY and CDR2 SVGEGT. V lost 6 bases and J lost 3; bases outside the gene matches: 20.

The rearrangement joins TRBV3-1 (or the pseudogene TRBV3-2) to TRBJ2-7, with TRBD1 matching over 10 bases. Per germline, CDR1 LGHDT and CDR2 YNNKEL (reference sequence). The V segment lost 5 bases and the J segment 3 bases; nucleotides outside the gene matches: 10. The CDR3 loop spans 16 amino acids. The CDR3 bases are TGTGCCAGCAGCTCTCTAACCCGGGACAGGGGCTACGAGCAGTACTTC. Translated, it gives CASSSLTRDRGYEQYF.

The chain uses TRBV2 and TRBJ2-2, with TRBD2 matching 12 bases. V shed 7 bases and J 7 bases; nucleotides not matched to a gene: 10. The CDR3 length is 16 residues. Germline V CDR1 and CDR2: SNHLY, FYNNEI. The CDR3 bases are TGTGCCAGCACCCCAGGACTAGCGGGGTCTCGCGGGGAGCTGTTTTTT. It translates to CASTPGLAGSRGELFF.

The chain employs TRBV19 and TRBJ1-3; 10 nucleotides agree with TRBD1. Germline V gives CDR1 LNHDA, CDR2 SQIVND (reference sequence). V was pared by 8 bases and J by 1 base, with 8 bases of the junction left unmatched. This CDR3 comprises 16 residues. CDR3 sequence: CASETGGAGSGNTIYF. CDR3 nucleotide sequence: TGTGCCAGTGAGACAGGGGGCGCGGGTTCTGGAAACACCATATATTTT.

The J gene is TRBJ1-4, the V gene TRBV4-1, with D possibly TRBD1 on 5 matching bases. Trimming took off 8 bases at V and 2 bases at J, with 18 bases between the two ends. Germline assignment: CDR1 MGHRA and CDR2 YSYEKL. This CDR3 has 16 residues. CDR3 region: CASRTYSGFTNEKLFF. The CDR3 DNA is TGCGCCAGCCGTACTTACTCAGGGTTCACTAATGAAAAACTGTTTTTT.

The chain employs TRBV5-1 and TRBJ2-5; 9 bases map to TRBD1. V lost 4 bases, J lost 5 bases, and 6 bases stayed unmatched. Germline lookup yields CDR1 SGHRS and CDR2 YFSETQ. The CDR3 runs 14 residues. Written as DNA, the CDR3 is TGCGCCAGCAGCGGGGGCGGGACAGGGGAGACCCAGTACTTC. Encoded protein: CASSGGGTGETQYF.

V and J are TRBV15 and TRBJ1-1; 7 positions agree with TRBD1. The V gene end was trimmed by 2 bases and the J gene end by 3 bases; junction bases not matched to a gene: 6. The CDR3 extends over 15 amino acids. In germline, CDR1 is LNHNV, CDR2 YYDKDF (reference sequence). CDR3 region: CATSRSYRGDTEAFF. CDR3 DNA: TGTGCCACCAGCAGATCTTACAGGGGAGACACTGAAGCTTTCTTT.

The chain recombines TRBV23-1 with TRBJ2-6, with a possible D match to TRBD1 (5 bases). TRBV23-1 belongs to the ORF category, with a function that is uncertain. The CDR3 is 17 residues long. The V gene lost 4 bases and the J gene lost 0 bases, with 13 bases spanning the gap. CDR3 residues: CASSPLTACSGANVLTF. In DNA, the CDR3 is TGCGCCAGCAGTCCTTTGACAGCCTGCTCTGGGGCCAACGTCCTGACTTTC.

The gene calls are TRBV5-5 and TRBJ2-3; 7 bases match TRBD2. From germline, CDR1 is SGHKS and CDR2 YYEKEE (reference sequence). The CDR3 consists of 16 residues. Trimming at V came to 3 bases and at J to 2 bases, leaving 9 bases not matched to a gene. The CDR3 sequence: CASSSHSGGSTDTQYF. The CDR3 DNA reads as TGTGCCAGCAGCTCCCATTCGGGGGGATCCACAGATACGCAGTATTTT.

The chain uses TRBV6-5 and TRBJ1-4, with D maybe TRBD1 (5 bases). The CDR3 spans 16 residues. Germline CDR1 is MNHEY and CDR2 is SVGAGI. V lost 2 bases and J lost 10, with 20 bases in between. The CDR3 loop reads CASSYMLMGPGGKLFF. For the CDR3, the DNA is TGTGCCAGCAGTTACATGCTGATGGGCCCCGGGGGAAAACTGTTTTTT.

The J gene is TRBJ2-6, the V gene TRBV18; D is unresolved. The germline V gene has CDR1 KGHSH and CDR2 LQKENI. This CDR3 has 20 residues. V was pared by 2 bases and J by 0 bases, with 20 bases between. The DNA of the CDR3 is TGTGCCAGCTCACCAAACCCCCAGCGCGACGTGTTCTCTGGGGCCAACGTCCTGACTTTC. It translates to CASSPNPQRDVFSGANVLTF.

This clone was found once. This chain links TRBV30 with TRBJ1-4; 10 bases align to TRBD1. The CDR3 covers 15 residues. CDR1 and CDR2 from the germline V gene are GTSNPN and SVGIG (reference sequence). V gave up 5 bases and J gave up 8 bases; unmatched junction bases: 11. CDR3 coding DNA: TGTGCCTGGGGCCACGGGACAGGGGATTGGGAAAAACTGTTTTTT. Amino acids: CAWGHGTGDWEKLFF. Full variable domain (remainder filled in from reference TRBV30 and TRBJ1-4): SQTIHQWPATLVQPVGSPLSLECTVEGTSNPNLYWYRQAAGRGLQLLFYSVGIGQISSEVPQNLSASRPQDRQFILSSKKLLLSDSGFYLCAWGHGTGDWEKLFFGSGTQLSVL.

In nucleotides, the CDR3 is TGTGCCAGCAGCGCCGGGACATTCGGAAACACCATATATTTT. This translates into CASSAGTFGNTIYF. V usage is TRBV7-2 and J usage is TRBJ1-3; a possible D gene is TRBD1 (6 bases). From germline, CDR1 is SGHTA and CDR2 FQGNSA. V lost 5 bases and J 4 bases, leaving 12 bases between the germline ends. The CDR3 length is 14 residues. Supplemented by reference TRBV7-2 and TRBJ1-3, the full variable domain reads GAGVSQSPSNKVTEKGKDVELRCDPISGHTALYWYRQSLGQGLEFLIYFQGNSAPDKSGLPSDRFSAERTGGSVSTLTIQRTQQEDSAVYLCASSAGTFGNTIYFGEGSWLTVV.